Presented here are 21 T cell receptor beta chains from one specimen sequenced in a study of PD-1 blockade in classical Hodgkin lymphoma. Clones were sequenced by immunoSEQ multiplex PCR, and TCRdb holds only the in-frame ones, with some missing. This table has more than 40,000 clones, 88% appearing once. In every patient, relapse followed autologous stem cell transplantation, while exposure to brentuximab vedotin differed. The sample consisted of peripheral blood mononuclear cells (PBMCs), taken at baseline. The receptor set was obtained from a human donor with classical Hodgkin lymphoma.

The chain combines TRBV11-2 with TRBJ2-7; D might be TRBD1 (6 bases). The CDR3 is 12 amino acids. CDR1 SGHAT and CDR2 FQNNGV come from the germline V gene. The V end was cut by 4 bases, the J end by 5 bases, with 9 bases between. CDR3 amino acids: CASSSEGDEQYF. For the CDR3, the DNA is TGTGCCAGCAGCTCTGAGGGGGACGAGCAGTACTTC.

This chain connects TRBV27 to TRBJ2-3; D gene ambiguous. Trimming stripped 9 bases from V and 0 bases from J, with 10 bases between. Germline CDR1 and CDR2: MNHEY and SMNVEV (reference sequence). This CDR3 has 13 amino acids. The CDR3 spells CASTRDSTDTQYF. The CDR3 DNA reads as TGTGCCAGTACCCGAGACAGCACAGATACGCAGTATTTT.

V is TRBV6-6 and J is TRBJ2-7; D is perhaps TRBD2 (5 bases). V lost 0 bases to trimming and J lost 5 bases, with 8 bases between them. Germline V gene data show CDR1 as MNHNY and CDR2 as SVGAGI (reference sequence). CDR3 length equals 13 residues. The CDR3 coding sequence is TGTGCCAGCAGTTACTCCCGGGGTCACGAGCAGTACTTC. This sequence encodes CASSYSRGHEQYF.

The chain combines TRBV27 with TRBJ2-3, with 14 bases lining up with TRBD2. Per germline, CDR1 MNHEY and CDR2 SMNVEV (reference sequence). The CDR3 spans 17 residues. The trim removed 4 bases at V and 4 bases at J, leaving 7 bases unmatched. This CDR3 reads CASSSTRLAGGADTQYF. As DNA, the CDR3 is TGTGCCAGCAGTTCAACCCGACTAGCGGGAGGGGCAGATACGCAGTATTTT.

This CDR3 reads CASSLIGGTGELFF. In nucleotides, the CDR3 is TGTGCCAGCAGCTTAATTGGGGGCACCGGGGAGCTGTTTTTT. The chain employs TRBV7-3 and TRBJ2-2, with D perhaps given as TRBD1 or TRBD2 (5 bases each). CDR1 and CDR2 (germline): SGHTA, FQGTGA. The V gene lost 1 base and the J gene lost 4 bases, with 7 bases spanning the gap. CDR3 length equals 14 residues.

The rearrangement links TRBV5-1 to TRBJ2-5; TRBD2 matches 7 bases. With V trimmed by 4 bases and J by 4 bases, 10 bases remained unmatched. The length of the CDR3 is 15 residues. CDR1 SGHRS and CDR2 YFSETQ come from the germline V gene. CDR3 coding DNA: TGCGCCAGCAGCGCGAATGGGGGAGGGCTAGAGACCCAGTACTTC. Its translation is CASSANGGGLETQYF.

This clone was counted a single time. This sequence joins TRBV25-1 and TRBJ2-7; D is undetermined. This CDR3 has 12 amino acids. Trimming removed 3 bases from V and 4 bases from J, with 7 bases in between. Germline CDR1 is MGHDK and CDR2 is SYGVNS. The CDR3 region is CASSDVGYEQYF. The CDR3 DNA reads as TGTGCCAGCAGTGATGTAGGTTACGAGCAGTACTTC.

This clone was seen a few times. The same CDR3 also results from other DNA sequences found in this sample. The J gene is TRBJ2-5, the V gene TRBV18; 7 bases fit TRBD2. The trim removed 0 bases at V and 5 bases at J, leaving 12 bases unmatched. The V gene's germline CDR1 is KGHSH and CDR2 LQKENI. The CDR3 has 17 residues. The CDR3 DNA sequence: TGTGCCAGCTCACCACCGACGGGGGGAGCGATTGGGGAGACCCAGTACTTC. Its translation: CASSPPTGGAIGETQYF.

This clone came up once. The rearrangement uses TRBV27 and TRBJ2-3, with D possibly called TRBD1 or TRBD2 (5 bases each). Per germline, CDR1 MNHEY and CDR2 SMNVEV (reference sequence). Trimming removed 0 bases at V and 0 bases at J, with 10 bases between. The CDR3 totals 16 residues. CDR3 loop: CASSLSVGDSTDTQYF. The CDR3 coding sequence is TGTGCCAGCAGTTTATCGGTCGGGGACAGCACAGATACGCAGTATTTT.

V usage is TRBV25-1 and J usage is TRBJ2-3; D assignment may be TRBD1 or TRBD2 (6 bases each). This CDR3 region has 15 residues. The germline V gene encodes CDR1 MGHDK and CDR2 SYGVNS. V was pared by 4 bases and J by 2 bases, with 13 bases between. The CDR3 sequence is CASSVQGLYTDTQYF. The CDR3 nucleotides are TGTGCCAGCAGTGTACAGGGACTCTACACAGATACGCAGTATTTT.

This clone was seen once. This chain connects TRBV28 to TRBJ1-5; D ambiguous. The length of the CDR3 is 15 residues. With 7 bases removed from V and 0 bases from J, the gap between germline ends came to 13 bases. CDR1 MDHEN and CDR2 SYDVKM come from the germline V gene. Here the CDR3 reads CASTISSFSNQPQHF. CDR3 nucleotide sequence: TGTGCCAGCACCATATCCTCTTTTAGCAATCAGCCCCAGCATTTT.

This clone was found once. The chain couples TRBV19 to TRBJ1-3; D is perhaps TRBD1 (5 bases). Per germline, CDR1 LNHDA and CDR2 SQIVND (reference sequence). Trimming stripped 11 bases from V and 4 bases from J, with 18 bases between. This CDR3 spans 14 amino acids. The DNA for the CDR3 is TGTGCCGCCCGAGACCCAGGGTCCGGAAACACCATATATTTT. Translation gives CAARDPGSGNTIYF.

The chain links TRBV5-1 to TRBJ2-1, with 8 bases lining up with TRBD2. This CDR3 has 13 amino acids. Germline V gives CDR1 SGHRS, CDR2 YFSETQ. Trimming cost V 2 bases and J 7 bases; bases outside gene matches: 2. The CDR3 reads CASSFSGENEQFF. The CDR3 nucleotides are TGCGCCAGCAGCTTTAGCGGGGAAAATGAGCAGTTCTTC.

V and J are TRBV5-6 and TRBJ2-5; either TRBD1 or TRBD2 may supply D (5 bases each). The CDR3 is 13 amino acids. Trimming removed 3 bases from V and 1 base from J, with 7 bases in between. Germline-derived CDR1 and CDR2 are SGHDT and YYEEEE. The DNA of the CDR3 is TGTGCCAGCAGCTGGGACGGCCAAGAGACCCAGTACTTC. It yields the protein CASSWDGQETQYF.

The chain carries TRBV27 and TRBJ2-3, with D uncertain. V was trimmed by 6 bases and J by 0 bases, leaving 1 base between them. Germline V lookup: CDR1 MNHEY, CDR2 SMNVEV (reference sequence). This CDR3 has 11 amino acids. The CDR3 DNA follows: TGTGCCAGCAGAAGCACAGATACGCAGTATTTT. Translating it yields CASRSTDTQYF.

The chain uses TRBV6-4 and TRBJ2-2; the match to TRBD2 covers 10 bases. Germline V gene lookup returns CDR1 MRHNA and CDR2 SNTAGT. The CDR3 runs to 15 residues. V was pared by 4 bases and J by 1 base, with 0 bases of the junction left unmatched. The CDR3 sequence: CASSGTSGNTGELFF. The CDR3 DNA sequence: TGTGCCAGCAGTGGGACTAGCGGGAACACCGGGGAGCTGTTTTTT.

The V gene is TRBV27, the J gene TRBJ1-4; 8 positions agree with TRBD1. The germline V gene has CDR1 MNHEY and CDR2 SMNVEV (reference sequence). After removal of 5 bases from V and 2 bases from J, the junction contained 7 bases not matched to a gene. CDR3 length: 16 residues. The CDR3 protein is CASSPLQGATNEKLFF. In DNA, the CDR3 is TGTGCCAGCAGTCCCCTTCAGGGGGCGACTAATGAAAAACTGTTTTTT.

V is TRBV18 and J is TRBJ2-1, with D uncertain. V was pared by 0 bases and J by 1 base, with 13 bases between. The CDR3 has 17 residues. Germline V CDR1 and CDR2: KGHSH, LQKENI. CDR3 nucleotide sequence: TGTGCCAGCTCACCACCAATCCGGTCCCAATCCTACAATGAGCAGTTCTTC. This sequence encodes CASSPPIRSQSYNEQFF.

The gene calls are TRBV5-1 and TRBJ2-1, with D possibly being TRBD1 or TRBD2 (5 bases each). V lost 1 base and J lost 7, with 15 bases in between. This CDR3 spans 15 amino acids. CDR1 is SGHRS and CDR2 is YFSETQ in the germline V gene. The CDR3 sequence: CASSLMTVLVNEQFF. CDR3 nucleotides: TGCGCCAGCAGCTTGATGACAGTACTAGTAAATGAGCAGTTCTTC.

This CDR3 reads CASSLDSGVQPQHF. CDR3 in DNA: TGTGCCAGCAGCTTAGATTCAGGGGTCCAGCCCCAGCATTTT. The chain has TRBV7-2 and TRBJ1-5, with D perhaps TRBD1 (6 bases). This CDR3 contains 14 residues. Per germline, CDR1 SGHTA and CDR2 FQGNSA. Trimming took off 1 base at V and 7 bases at J, with 11 bases between the two ends.

V and J are TRBV5-1 and TRBJ2-2; D is undetermined. CDR3 length: 12 amino acids. The ends were cut back, 4 bases at V and 1 base at J, with 2 bases in the middle. Germline CDR1 is SGHRS and CDR2 is YFSETQ. CDR3 sequence (DNA): TGCGCCAGCAGCCTGAACACCGGGGAGCTGTTTTTT. Amino acids: CASSLNTGELFF.